The text below deals with one T cell receptor (beta chain). This clone was counted between two and nine times. Its antigen is still unknown. Per-nucleotide qualities are absent, and no much larger clonotype sits a single base away. The CDR3 runs 14 amino acids, cysteine and phenylalanine included. Of all the DNA, just the CDR3 is kept, 42 bases in frame from base 1. V trim: 4 bases; J trim: 6 bases; unmatched bases: 7. CDR1 GTSNPN and CDR2 SVGIG were looked up in the germline V gene (reference sequence). This entry comes from a study of T cells in lung cancer brain metastases (dated by TCRdb to the late 2010s). The study in broad terms: Of the 20 or so patients, more than 15 had a history of tobacco use, with a median of approximately 40 pack-years. The cohort included approximately 20 patients who provided 40 or so specimens, with each patient contributing one primary lung lesion and one brain metastasis. The study compared TCR beta CDR3 repertoires between fully resected primary non-small cell lung cancers and paired brain metastases. Median interval between primary and brain metastasis specimen acquisition was almost 350 days. The average DNA integrity number was about 4 in both primary and metastatic specimens, and the two sites did not differ significantly. Of the patients, around twelve were female and several were male, and their median age at first diagnosis was roughly 59 years. Of the 20 or so patients, approximately 19 received no interval therapy between resection of the primary and resection of the metastasis.

Each sample received about 2 to 5 ug of genomic DNA as input, and the DNA input was kept equal within each pair of samples. TCR beta libraries were constructed with the immunoSEQ hsTCRbeta Kit, with multiplexed V and J gene primers used across two PCR steps. Pooled libraries, together with positive and negative controls, were sequenced on an Illumina MiSeq with a 100-cycle paired-end protocol. As for the authors' bioinformatics: Raw data were processed by the immunoSEQ vendor into normalized, annotated TCR beta repertoire reports. Richness was defined as unique clones by nucleotide sequence, and total richness was extrapolated with the iChao1 and Efron-Thisted estimators. Paired lesions were characterized and compared using Pielou's evenness, Simpson's index, top-ten clone proportional abundance, and the Morisita overlap index. The table comes from immuneACCESS by way of TCRdb, which keeps in-frame sequences with V and J called. Part of the clones is missing from these tables; in studies checked, under half for an unresolved V gene and the rest for unknown reasons. That table supplies the V and J calls and clone size; D and trimming were determined from the DNA. For this sample there are thousands of clones; around nine tenths appear just once. The ten largest account for about 5.7% of the sample.

Patients had resection either for delayed recurrence of a solitary brain metastasis or for synchronous oligometastatic disease. To avoid including cancers other than NSCLC, any patient with a history of multiple malignancies was excluded. Tumor areas were macrodissected from about 5 deparaffinized about 11 um unstained sections under guidance from marked H&E slides. All specimens were fixed in formalin and embedded in paraffin (FFPE). The AllPrep DNA/RNA FFPE Kit was used to extract genomic DNA. Results and caveats for the whole study, not just this receptor: DNA fragmentation in the FFPE samples may have prevented recovery of the complete infiltrating T cell repertoire. Significantly fewer unique productive clones were found in brain metastases than in paired primaries (median roughly 1,500 versus 4,600). Most clones were specific to a single lesion, and paired lesions overlapped only to a limited degree (mean Morisita index about 0.2). Effects of preoperative corticosteroids on T cell infiltration in brain metastases could not be controlled. The ten most abundant clones made up a significantly larger repertoire fraction in brain metastases than primaries, suggesting clonal expansion.

The clonotype was recovered from a woman in her forties or fifties with non-small cell lung cancer. The rearrangement joined TRBV30 to TRBJ2-1; the junction holds 9 bases that match TRBD2. Sequencing was carried out using tumor tissue from the primary lung tumor. The sample's cell subset or site label, in plain terms: primary lung cancer lesion. The encoded CDR3 is CAWTAGGLGNEQFF. The nucleotide sequence is given as TGTGCCTGGACAGCGGGAGGTCTCGGCAATGAGCAGTTCTTC.